This T cell receptor (beta chain) was found in a study of cytomegalovirus exposure and HLA in healthy donors. Study in general: There were some 400 genotyped donors. Of these, roughly 86% fell in the genetic ancestry cluster associated with self-reported Caucasian donors. Study-wide results and limits: Across all donors, roughly uniform sequencing depth was an assumption of the presence/absence analyses.

Nominal health characterized the donors when sampled, though unrecorded immune exposures were likely. In germline, CDR1 is LGHNA, CDR2 YSLEER. Trimming took 0 bases from V and 1 from J, leaving 11 bases between them. The CDR3 totals 16 residues. The PCR contained 60 Vbeta and 13 Jbeta primers. Profiled with immunoSEQ multiplex PCR; TCRdb holds only in-frame clones, not every one. The sample records about 170,000 clones, approximately 73% being singletons. Notes on this clone: The target antigen is unknown.

Specimen: PBMCs. The TCR was taken from a woman between 18 and 29 years old in good health and CMV-seropositive. The J gene is TRBJ2-3, the V gene TRBV4-3; D uncertain. In nucleotides, the CDR3 is TGCGCCAGCAGCCAAGAGCGGTCTAGTGGCACAGATACGCAGTATTTT. This codes for CASSQERSSGTDTQYF.